The text below deals with one T cell receptor beta chain. Its antigen remains unknown. The authors drew 8 to 10 milliliters of peripheral blood from each donor. From germline, CDR1 is SEHNR and CDR2 FQNEAQ (reference sequence). The CDR3 has 15 residues. A sample-barcoded 5' primer and a J-beta primer mix were used in a second PCR of about 7 to 12 cycles. Each CDR3 protein is one row after TCRdb ran MiXCR on the 5' RACE reads. The table shows around 1.7 million distinct CDR3 sequences, with about 28% occurring only once. These data belong to a study of blood T cells in healthy people across ages. General study findings and limits: Higher diversity and more naive CD4+ cells were features of long-lived donors, compared to aged donors.

What was sequenced was blood. This clonotype was obtained from a woman under 40 in good health. The chain links TRBV7-9 to TRBJ2-5; 10 positions match TRBD1. The end of the DNA aligns better with TRBJ2-7, so the J call may be wrong. The CDR3 nucleotides read TGTGCCAGCAGCTTAGGGACAGGGGGATTCGACGAGCAGTACTTC. Amino acid sequence: CASSLGTGGFDEQYF.